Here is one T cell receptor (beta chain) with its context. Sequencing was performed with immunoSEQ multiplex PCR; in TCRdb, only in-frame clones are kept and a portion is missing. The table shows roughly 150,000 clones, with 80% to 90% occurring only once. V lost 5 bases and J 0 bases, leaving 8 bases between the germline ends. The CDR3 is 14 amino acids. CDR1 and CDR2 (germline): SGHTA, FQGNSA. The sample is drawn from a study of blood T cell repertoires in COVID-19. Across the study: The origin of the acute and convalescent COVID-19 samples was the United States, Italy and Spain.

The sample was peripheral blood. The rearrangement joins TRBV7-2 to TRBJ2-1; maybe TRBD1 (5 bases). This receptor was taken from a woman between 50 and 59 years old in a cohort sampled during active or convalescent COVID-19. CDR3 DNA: TGTGCCAGCAGCCTCCAGGGCTCCTACAATGAGCAGTTCTTC. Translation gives CASSLQGSYNEQFF.